The 8 T cell receptor beta chains reported below all come from one sample, sequenced in a study of blood T cell repertoires in COVID-19. The method was immunoSEQ multiplex PCR; TCRdb's version includes in-frame clones alone and lacks a portion of them. The top ten clones hold about 20% of a sample with 200,000 to 250,000 clones, approximately 81% of them seen once. Sequenced: peripheral blood. The receptors were gathered from a young man with active or convalescent COVID-19.

The V and J genes are TRBV19 and TRBJ1-1; tentatively, D is TRBD1 (6 bases). Germline-derived CDR1 and CDR2 are LNHDA and SQIVND (reference sequence). This CDR3 has 14 amino acids. V gave up 5 bases and J gave up 2 bases, with 12 bases separating them. CDR3 region: CASSGYRVNTEAFF. The CDR3 region has the DNA TGTGCCAGTAGTGGATACAGGGTAAACACTGAAGCTTTCTTT.

The J gene is TRBJ2-1, the V gene TRBV2, with 7 nucleotides matching TRBD2. The CDR3 runs to 12 residues. Germline loops: CDR1 SNHLY, CDR2 FYNNEI. The V and J ends lost 8 bases and 6 bases, in that order; junction bases with no gene match: 4. The CDR3 bases are TGTGCCAGCGGGGCGGGAGCCAATGAGCAGTTCTTC. Its protein is CASGAGANEQFF. The whole variable domain, filled in from reference TRBV2 and TRBJ2-1, reads EPEVTQTPSHQVTQMGQEVILRCVPISNHLYFYWYRQILGQKVEFLVSFYNNEISEKSEIFDDQFSVERPDGSNFTLKIRSTKLEDSAMYFCASGAGANEQFFGPGTRLTVL.

Only one count was recorded for this clone. V usage is TRBV9 and J usage is TRBJ2-7; TRBD1 aligns across 9 bases. Germline CDR1 reads SGDLS; CDR2 reads YYNGEE. The CDR3 is made up of 17 amino acids. V lost 3 bases and J lost 4; bases outside the gene matches: 14. CDR3 nucleotide sequence: TGTGCCAGCAGCGGTAGTTCGGGACAGGGATCCGCGTACGAGCAGTACTTC. Its translation is CASSGSSGQGSAYEQYF.

For this clone: Additional DNA sequences in this sample encode the identical CDR3. The chain is built from TRBV7-2 and TRBJ2-1; possibly TRBD1 for D (6 bases). The CDR3 extends over 19 amino acids. V was cut by 3 bases and J by 5 bases, with 26 bases left in between. Germline values: CDR1 SGHTA, CDR2 FQGNSA. CDR3 region: CASSFRGDNLRLGHNEQFF. The CDR3 DNA follows: TGTGCCAGCAGCTTCAGGGGCGACAACCTGCGACTCGGGCACAATGAGCAGTTCTTC.

V usage is TRBV11-2 and J usage is TRBJ2-1; D is unresolved. CDR3 length: 13 residues. Looked up from germline, CDR1 is SGHAT and CDR2 is FQNNGV. The V end was cut by 3 bases, the J end by 4 bases, with 7 bases between. CDR3 DNA sequence: TGTGCCAGCAGCTTTGTCCCGTACAATGAGCAGTTCTTC. It codes for CASSFVPYNEQFF.

The chain is built from TRBV4-3 and TRBJ2-1; 12 bases agree with TRBD2. Trimming at V came to 7 bases and at J to 7 bases, leaving 11 bases not matched to a gene. Germline CDR1 reads LGHNA; CDR2 reads YSLEER. CDR3 size: 16 residues. The CDR3 region is CASTSQTSGGLNEQFF. In nucleotides, the CDR3 is TGCGCCAGCACATCACAGACTAGCGGGGGTCTGAATGAGCAGTTCTTC.

This clone came up a few times. The rearrangement joins TRBV14 to TRBJ1-2; D gene ambiguous. V shed 0 bases and J shed 8 bases, with 19 bases lying between them. Germline CDR1 and CDR2: SGHDN and FVKESK. The CDR3 extends over 16 amino acids. The CDR3 DNA reads TGTGCCAGCAGCCAAGAGTCCGCACGGAGGCCTGGGGGCTACACCTTC. Translated, it gives CASSQESARRPGGYTF.

Comment on this clone: The sample carries other DNA sequences with the same CDR3. The V call is TRBV2, the J call TRBJ2-7, with D possibly matching TRBD2 (5 bases). The CDR3 spans 15 residues. With 8 bases removed from V and 0 bases from J, the gap between germline ends came to 17 bases. CDR1 and CDR2 (germline): SNHLY, FYNNEI. The CDR3 DNA follows: TGTGCCAGCTGGCTTGCGGGTGCAAGCTCCTACGAGCAGTACTTC. Protein product: CASWLAGASSYEQYF. The whole variable domain, remainder taken from reference TRBV2 and TRBJ2-7, is EPEVTQTPSHQVTQMGQEVILRCVPISNHLYFYWYRQILGQKVEFLVSFYNNEISEKSEIFDDQFSVERPDGSNFTLKIRSTKLEDSAMYFCASWLAGASSYEQYFGPGTRLTVT.